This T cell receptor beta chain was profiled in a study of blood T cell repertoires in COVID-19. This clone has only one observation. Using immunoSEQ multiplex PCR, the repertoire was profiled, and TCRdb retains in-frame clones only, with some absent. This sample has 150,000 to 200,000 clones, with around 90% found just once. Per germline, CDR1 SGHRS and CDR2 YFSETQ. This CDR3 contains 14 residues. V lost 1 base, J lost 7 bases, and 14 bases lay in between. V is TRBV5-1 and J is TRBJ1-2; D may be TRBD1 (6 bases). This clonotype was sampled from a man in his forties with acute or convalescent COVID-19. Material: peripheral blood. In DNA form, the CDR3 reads TGCGCCAGCAGCTTGTCGGCAGGGGTGTCTGGCTACACCTTC. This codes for CASSLSAGVSGYTF.